A single T cell receptor (beta chain) is shown here with its context. What it recognizes is unknown. CDR1 is SGHNT, CDR2 YYREEE, per germline (reference sequence). Trimming took off 3 bases at V and 4 bases at J, with 19 bases between the two ends. The CDR3 extends over 16 amino acids. The source of the sample is a study of brain T cells in children with intractable seizures. Study findings and constraints: Viral specificity was inferred only from CDR3 similarity; HCMV serostatus was unknown.

The time point was: blood from clinic visit 5 months post-surgery; TSC patient then seizure free. Produced via immunoSEQ multiplex PCR; TCRdb's table is partial and in-frame only. The top ten clones hold 4.5% to 7% of a sample with hundreds of thousands of clones, about 94% of them seen once. This TCR was sampled from a boy in the first two years of life with tuberous sclerosis and intractable seizures. The sequencing used peripheral blood, collected more than 4 months after surgery. This chain uses TRBV5-4 with TRBJ2-5; D might be TRBD1 or TRBD2, each matching 6 bases. The CDR3 DNA is TGTGCCAGCAGCTCCCTGAGGGGGGCCCCTAGAGAGACCCAGTACTTC. Protein sequence: CASSSLRGAPRETQYF.